One and the same sample provided the 10 T cell receptor beta chains below, sequenced in a study of T-cell memory formation after mild COVID-19. TCRdb reprocessed the 5' RACE reads with MiXCR, giving one entry per CDR3 protein. The sample carries roughly 350,000 distinct CDR3 sequences, roughly 15% recorded once. The sequenced material came from PBMCs or a T cell subset sorted from them (not recorded which). These receptors all stem from a man between 18 and 35 years old who had mild COVID-19 (a few samples of this study predate the infection). Cell type and time point are not known.

The chain joins TRBV4-3 to TRBJ1-5, with unresolved D. The length of the CDR3 is 13 residues. Germline V gene lookup returns CDR1 LGHNA and CDR2 YSLEER. The V gene lost 0 bases and the J gene lost 5 bases, with 5 bases spanning the gap. The CDR3 sequence: CASSQDFYQPQHF. The DNA for the CDR3 is TGCGCCAGCAGCCAAGATTTTTATCAGCCCCAGCATTTT.

V and J are TRBV28 and TRBJ2-3; D might be TRBD1 (6 bases). Germline V gene data show CDR1 as MDHEN and CDR2 as SYDVKM. This CDR3 is 16 amino acids long. V was trimmed by 6 bases and J by 2 bases, leaving 18 bases between them. CDR3 DNA: TGTGCCAGCAGCCTGGACGGACCAGGGGTCACAGATACGCAGTATTTT. Amino acids: CASSLDGPGVTDTQYF.

This rearrangement joins TRBV4-1 to TRBJ1-1; maybe TRBD1 (6 bases). The CDR3 consists of 14 residues. Trimming shortened V by 4 bases and J by 1 base, and 10 bases separated the two germline ends. Germline values: CDR1 MGHRA, CDR2 YSYEKL. The CDR3: CASSRSRGNTEAFF. The CDR3 DNA reads as TGCGCCAGCAGCCGCAGCAGGGGGAACACTGAAGCTTTCTTT.

There are many counts of this clonotype. In DNA form, the CDR3 reads TGCAGCGTTGGTCTACAAGAGACCCAGTACTTC. Amino acids: CSVGLQETQYF. V is TRBV29-1 and J is TRBJ2-5; D unclear. Looked up from germline, CDR1 is SQVTM and CDR2 is ANQGSEA. Trimming stripped 4 bases from V and 2 bases from J, with 5 bases between. This CDR3 has 11 amino acids.

Here the CDR3 reads CASSYLKDVNETQYF. The CDR3 DNA follows: TGTGCCAGCAGTTATCTGAAGGACGTAAATGAGACCCAGTACTTC. The rearrangement joins TRBV6-6 to TRBJ2-5; D gene unclear. Trimming took off 3 bases at V and 5 bases at J, with 16 bases between the two ends. The CDR3 loop spans 15 amino acids. In germline, CDR1 is MNHNY, CDR2 SVGAGI (reference sequence).

V gene TRBV4-3 combines with J gene TRBJ2-1; TRBD2 matches 10 bases. J lost 8 bases, V lost 0 bases, and 4 bases had no gene match. The CDR3 sequence is 15 residues long. CDR1 is LGHNA and CDR2 is YSLEER in the germline V gene. The CDR3 sequence is CASSQDLAGADEQFF. CDR3 nucleotide sequence: TGCGCCAGCAGCCAAGATCTAGCGGGGGCCGATGAGCAGTTCTTC.

The chain recombines TRBV12-3 or TRBV12-4 with TRBJ2-1; the match to TRBD1 covers 10 bases. V shed 3 bases and J 9 bases; nucleotides not matched to a gene: 5. The CDR3 sequence is 14 residues long. The CDR3 here is CASSLGTGVSEQFF. The CDR3 bases are TGTGCCAGCAGTTTGGGGACAGGGGTCTCTGAGCAGTTCTTC.

The gene calls are TRBV2 and TRBJ2-2; 11 bases map to TRBD2. The J segment lost 5 bases and the V segment lost 5 bases, leaving 4 bases of the junction unmatched. This CDR3 comprises 15 residues. Germline V gene sequence: CDR1 SNHLY, CDR2 FYNNEI. The CDR3 protein is CASSKGLAATGELFF. The CDR3 coding sequence is TGTGCCAGCAGTAAGGGACTAGCGGCTACCGGGGAGCTGTTTTTT.

The chain couples TRBV2 to TRBJ2-1; D is possibly TRBD1 (6 bases). The germline CDR1 and CDR2 sequences are SNHLY and FYNNEI. The CDR3 sequence is 12 residues long. V dropped 5 bases and J dropped 9 bases, with 11 bases sitting between them. The CDR3 sequence: CASSTGWGEQFF. The CDR3 DNA reads TGTGCCAGCAGTACAGGGTGGGGTGAGCAGTTCTTC.

This clonotype was seen many times. V and J are TRBV6-2 or TRBV6-3 and TRBJ1-1; D remains unclear. Germline CDR1 and CDR2: MNHEY and SVGEGT. Trimming removed 6 bases from V and 0 bases from J, with 5 bases in between. The CDR3 covers 12 residues. The CDR3 sequence is CASSGLNTEAFF. CDR3 nucleotide sequence: TGTGCCAGCAGCGGCCTGAACACTGAAGCTTTCTTT.